This T cell receptor (beta chain) came from a study of shared clonotypes between healthy human individuals. Study-wide results and caveats: It was anticipated that sequencing depth would influence how many clonotypes donors shared.

Positive CCR7 selection of CD45RO-negative cells yielded the naive CD8 cells, and terminally differentiated effector memory CD45RA+ cells were excluded. The CDR3 contains 16 residues. Germline lookup yields CDR1 ENHRY and CDR2 SYGVKD. The V end lost 1 base, the J end lost 0 bases, and 12 bases lay between the germline ends. This clone turned up a few times. The antigen remains undetermined. Running of the assay took place at deep level. Using approximately 190 ng DNA, 30,000 to 35,000 T cell genomes, the sorted-subset replicate PCRs were run. Some clones are missing from TCRdb's copy, which holds only in-frame ones; the method was immunoSEQ multiplex PCR. The repertoire consists of millions of clones, with about 92% occurring once and the leading ten covering about 1.8%.

This clonotype was obtained from a young man in good health. Some clones in this sample may be carry-over from other donors' samples. The sample was naive CD8+ T cells from PBMCs. The chain joins TRBV10-3 to TRBJ1-1; no clear D gene. In DNA form, the CDR3 reads TGTGCCATCAGTGAGTACTGGGCGAATATGAACACTGAAGCTTTCTTT. It specifies CAISEYWANMNTEAFF.